These 14 T cell receptor beta chains came from one sample sequenced in a study of blood T cell repertoires in COVID-19. Produced via immunoSEQ multiplex PCR; TCRdb's table is partial and in-frame only. Among about 150,000 clones listed, more than 85% were seen once. The sequenced material came from peripheral blood. The receptors here all came from a man between 60 and 75 years old with active or convalescent COVID-19.

In this sample, this clone turned up once. The rearrangement joins TRBV7-2 to TRBJ2-1; no reliable D call. The CDR3 contains 15 residues. Trimming left V 6 bases short and J 7 bases short, with 19 bases between. Germline assignment: CDR1 SGHTA and CDR2 FQGNSA. CDR3: CASREPGGTFNEQFF. The DNA for the CDR3 is TGTGCCAGCAGGGAGCCTGGCGGAACTTTTAATGAGCAGTTCTTC.

This rearrangement joins TRBV19 to TRBJ1-3, with TRBD1 identical over 7 bases. Trimming cost V 7 bases and J 4 bases; bases outside gene matches: 7. Per germline, CDR1 LNHDA and CDR2 SQIVND (reference sequence). This CDR3 has 14 residues. The CDR3 region is CASKNRGSGNTIYF. CDR3 bases: TGTGCCAGTAAAAACAGGGGAAGCGGAAACACCATATATTTT.

The rearrangement links TRBV5-6 to TRBJ2-7; 7 bases align to TRBD1. Germline V CDR1 and CDR2: SGHDT, YYEEEE. V was pared by 5 bases and J by 4 bases, with 9 bases of the junction left unmatched. This CDR3 region has 14 residues. The CDR3 reads CASSYGTEPYEQYF. The CDR3 bases are TGTGCCAGCAGTTACGGGACAGAACCTTACGAGCAGTACTTC. The full variable domain, rest sourced from reference TRBV5-6 and TRBJ2-7, is DAGVTQSPTHLIKTRGQQVTLRCSPKSGHDTVSWYQQALGQGPQFIFQYYEEEERQRGNFPDRFSGHQFPNYSSELNVNALLLGDSALYLCASSYGTEPYEQYFGPGTRLTVT.

This sequence joins TRBV6-6 and TRBJ1-2; possibly TRBD1 for D (5 bases). V was cut by 0 bases and J by 6 bases, with 11 bases left in between. There are 14 residues in the CDR3. Germline values: CDR1 MNHNY, CDR2 SVGAGI (reference sequence). The CDR3 protein is CASSYSGQKDGYTF. CDR3 bases: TGTGCCAGCAGTTACTCGGGGCAGAAGGATGGCTACACCTTC.

The chain uses TRBV18 and TRBJ2-4, with a possible D match to TRBD1 (6 bases). CDR3 length: 16 amino acids. From germline, CDR1 is KGHSH and CDR2 LQKENI. Trimming left V 0 bases short and J 4 bases short, with 13 bases between. DNA for the CDR3: TGTGCCAGCTCACCACCGCTGCGACAGGTTAAAAACATTCAGTACTTC. It is translated as CASSPPLRQVKNIQYF.

The V and J genes are TRBV5-1 and TRBJ1-1, with TRBD1 identical over 9 bases. V trimming: 0 bases; J trimming: 6 bases; junction bases outside the gene matches: 9. The germline V gene encodes CDR1 SGHRS and CDR2 YFSETQ. This CDR3 spans 16 amino acids. The CDR3: CASSLAGTGRGAEAFF. The CDR3 coding sequence is TGCGCCAGCAGCTTGGCCGGGACAGGGAGGGGGGCTGAAGCTTTCTTT. Supplemented by reference TRBV5-1 and TRBJ1-1, the full variable domain reads KAGVTQTPRYLIKTRGQQVTLSCSPISGHRSVSWYQQTPGQGLQFLFEYFSETQRNKGNFPGRFSGRQFSNSRSEMNVSTLELGDSALYLCASSLAGTGRGAEAFFGQGTRLTVV.

The chain combines TRBV30 with TRBJ1-3; D is ambiguous. In germline, CDR1 is GTSNPN, CDR2 SVGIG (reference sequence). This CDR3 comprises 12 residues. The V gene lost 7 bases and the J gene lost 0 bases, with 7 bases spanning the gap. The CDR3 loop is CASYSSGNTIYF. The CDR3 DNA is TGTGCCTCCTACAGCTCTGGAAACACCATATATTTT.

The chain recombines TRBV6-5 with TRBJ1-1, with 7 bases identical to TRBD1. The CDR3 spans 13 residues. Germline-derived CDR1 and CDR2 are MNHEY and SVGAGI. The V and J ends lost 7 bases and 5 bases, in that order; junction bases with no gene match: 7. The CDR3, as DNA: TGTGCCAGCAACGCACAGGGGACAACTGAAGCTTTCTTT. Amino acids: CASNAQGTTEAFF.

The chain couples TRBV3-1 (or the pseudogene TRBV3-2) to TRBJ2-2, with a possible D match to TRBD2 (6 bases). From germline, CDR1 is LGHDT and CDR2 YNNKEL (reference sequence). This CDR3 is 16 amino acids long. The V end lost 8 bases, the J end lost 0 bases, and 16 bases lay between the germline ends. The DNA for the CDR3 is TGTGCCAGCGGATGGGGAGCGGGTTCGAACACCGGGGAGCTGTTTTTT. This sequence encodes CASGWGAGSNTGELFF.

The chain combines TRBV7-9 with TRBJ1-2; D is perhaps TRBD1 (6 bases). Germline V gives CDR1 SEHNR, CDR2 FQNEAQ (reference sequence). Trimming removed 6 bases from V and 0 bases from J, with 11 bases in between. CDR3 size: 14 residues. CDR3 coding DNA: TGTGCCAGCAGTCAGGGGTTTGCTAACTATGGCTACACCTTC. Its translation: CASSQGFANYGYTF.

This chain uses TRBV5-1 with TRBJ2-3, with D possibly TRBD2 on 6 matching bases. CDR1 and CDR2 from the germline V gene are SGHRS and YFSETQ. The CDR3 sequence is 16 residues long. V gave up 3 bases and J gave up 0 bases, with 14 bases separating them. CDR3 coding DNA: TGCGCCAGCAGCTCCGGGACTCGAGGAAGCACAGATACGCAGTATTTT. This gives the protein CASSSGTRGSTDTQYF.

The chain combines TRBV5-4 with TRBJ2-7, with 8 positions matching TRBD1. The CDR3 loop spans 15 amino acids. J gave up 2 bases and V 3 bases, and 7 bases lay outside the gene matches. Looked up from germline, CDR1 is SGHNT and CDR2 is YYREEE (reference sequence). Written as DNA, the CDR3 is TGTGCCAGCAGCTGGACAGGGTCTAGGACCTACGAGCAGTACTTC. Encoded protein: CASSWTGSRTYEQYF. The full variable domain, in which reference TRBV5-4 and TRBJ2-7 provide the parts outside the CDR3, is ETGVTQSPTHLIKTRGQQVTLRCSSQSGHNTVSWYQQALGQGPQFIFQYYREEENGRGNFPPRFSGLQFPNYSSELNVNALELDDSALYLCASSWTGSRTYEQYFGPGTRLTVT.

The chain employs TRBV7-9 and TRBJ2-5, with D uncertain. The CDR3 is 13 residues long. Germline V gene data show CDR1 as SEHNR and CDR2 as FQNEAQ (reference sequence). Trimming shortened V by 5 bases and J by 5 bases, and 12 bases separated the two germline ends. Here the CDR3 reads CASSAPSRETQYF. CDR3 bases: TGTGCCAGCAGCGCCCCATCGAGGGAGACCCAGTACTTC.

This clone has more than one count but fewer than ten. The V call is TRBV6-1, the J call TRBJ2-2; D possibly corresponds to TRBD1 (6 bases). Trimming shortened V by 3 bases and J by 4 bases, and 15 bases separated the two germline ends. Germline V gene lookup returns CDR1 MNHNS and CDR2 SASEGT. The CDR3 length is 16 residues. CDR3 DNA sequence: TGTGCCAGCAGTGATGAACAGGGAGTGGTCACCGGGGAGCTGTTTTTT. Its protein product is CASSDEQGVVTGELFF.